This is a list of T cell receptor beta chains from one sample in a study of T cell responses to AZD1222 COVID-19 vaccine. TCRdb keeps only in-frame clones here, not all; method: immunoSEQ multiplex PCR. The sample carries about 160,000 clones, under 95% recorded once. The specimen was peripheral blood, collected 28 days after the second AZD1222 dose. Every receptor here comes from an adult who received the AZD1222 COVID-19 vaccine. Both conserved end residues are trimmed from each CDR3. Size is omitted from some rows. Given values are once, few, many or a class for expanded clones.

-	TRBJ1-1	TRBV5-1	ASSLGAGPNTEAF
-	TRBJ2-1	TRBV12-3/TRBV12-4	ASSLTHNEQF
-	TRBJ1-5	TRBV2	ASRRSTPQH
-	TRBJ2-1	TRBV14	ASSQRGNEQF
-	TRBJ1-4	TRBV23-1	ASSQSGGQKSNAEKLF
-	TRBJ1-2	TRBV4-2	ASSQEGGDGYT
once	TRBJ1-4	TRBV3-1/TRBV3-2	ASSHSLANKATNEKLF
-	TRBJ1-1	TRBV6-5	AIRAGGAGTEAF
-	TRBJ1-2	TRBV9	ASSVMGESYGYT
-	TRBJ2-3	TRBV11-2	ASSLDGGRSDTQY